The rows below give T cell receptor beta chains drawn from one sample of a study of cytomegalovirus exposure and HLA in healthy donors. Data came from immunoSEQ multiplex PCR; TCRdb stores just in-frame clones and leaves some out. Of 150,000 or so clones in the sample, more than 80% were seen once. Sequenced sample: PBMCs. Receptors originate from a woman younger than 35 in good health and CMV-seronegative. Both conserved end residues are part of each CDR3. The D gene is left open where the match is weak. The size field is filled for only some rows; it gives once, few, many or a size class.

>13|NA|TRBJ1-5|NA|TRBV28
TGTGCCAGCACGCGGGGGGGGCATCAGCCCCAGCATTTT
CASTRGGHQPQHF
>15|NA|TRBJ2-3|NA|TRBV10-3
TGTGCCATCAGTGATCCCGGCAGGGTCACAGATACGCAGTATTTT
CAISDPGRVTDTQYF
>16|TRBD1|TRBJ1-2|NA|TRBV5-4
TGTGCCAGCAGGAACGCGCGAACAGGGGTGACGGATGGCTACACCTTC
CASRNARTGVTDGYTF
>15|TRBD1|TRBJ1-5|NA|TRBV15
TGTGCCACCAGCAAAAGACAGGGGGTCTGGCAGCCCCAGCATTTT
CATSKRQGVWQPQHF
>12|NA|TRBJ2-1|NA|TRBV19
TGTGCCAGCAGCGACTCCTACAATGAGCAGTTCTTC
CASSDSYNEQFF
>17|TRBD2|TRBJ2-3|NA|TRBV27
TGTGCCAGCAGCCCCCCCAATGAGGCGGGAGCGGCAGATACGCAGTATTTT
CASSPPNEAGAADTQYF
>17|TRBD2|TRBJ2-5|NA|TRBV18
TGTGCCAGCTCACGGGTAAGGTCCGGGACTAAAGAAGAGGCCCAGTACTTC
CASSRVRSGTKEEAQYF
>17|TRBD2|TRBJ2-4|NA|TRBV28
TGTGCCAGCAGTACTCTAGCGGGCCCTCTAGCCAAAAACATTCAGTACTTC
CASSTLAGPLAKNIQYF
>16|NA|TRBJ1-4|NA|TRBV7-6
TGTGCCAGCAGCCCAGGACTGGGGGCGAGTCGTGAAAAACTGTTTTTT
CASSPGLGASREKLFF
>15|NA|TRBJ2-1|NA|TRBV7-9
TGTGCCAGCAGCCGTCTAGCGCAAGGATACAATGAGCAGTTCTTC
CASSRLAQGYNEQFF
>17|NA|TRBJ1-5|NA|TRBV19
TGTGCCAGTAGACCCGGTTACGAGGCGTATAGCAATCAGCCCCAGCATTTT
CASRPGYEAYSNQPQHF
>13|TRBD2|TRBJ2-1|NA|TRBV29-1
TGCAGCGTTGAAGAGACTAGCGGGACTGAGCAGTTCTTC
CSVEETSGTEQFF
>15|NA|TRBJ2-2|few|TRBV10-3
TGTGCCATCAGTGGCTTGCAGGGGGAGGCCGGGGAGCTGTTTTTT
CAISGLQGEAGELFF
>15|NA|TRBJ2-3|NA|TRBV6-1
TGTGCCAGCAGTGAAGCGGCAGGGGGCACAGATACGCAGTATTTT
CASSEAAGGTDTQYF
>11|NA|TRBJ1-1|NA|TRBV20-1
TGCAGTGCCCCTAAGATCACTGAAGCTTTCTTT
CSAPKITEAFF
>13|TRBD2|TRBJ2-1|NA|TRBV28
TGTGCCAGCAGCAAAAGCGGGACCAATGAGCAGTTCTTC
CASSKSGTNEQFF
>15|TRBD2|TRBJ2-7|NA|TRBV5-4
TGTGCCAGCAGCTTAGATACTAGCGGGAGCGACGAGCAGTACTTC
CASSLDTSGSDEQYF
>14|NA|TRBJ2-1|NA|TRBV12-2
TGTGCAAGTCGCTTAGTTCAAGCAACCAATGAGCAGTTCTTC
CASRLVQATNEQFF
>13|NA|TRBJ1-1|NA|TRBV10-3
TGTGCCATCAGTTTCAGGGAGGCCACTGAAGCTTTCTTT
CAISFREATEAFF
>14|NA|TRBJ2-7|NA|TRBV28
TGTGCCAGCAGCCCTGGAGCGGGTCCCTACGAGCAGTACTTC
CASSPGAGPYEQYF
>14|TRBD1|TRBJ2-7|NA|TRBV27
TGTGCCAGCACCAACAGGGGGAGCGGCTACGAGCAGTACTTC
CASTNRGSGYEQYF
>14|NA|TRBJ2-7|NA|TRBV18
TGTGCCAGCTCACCGGCGTCAGGCACTCGGGAGCAGTACTTC
CASSPASGTREQYF
>15|TRBD1|TRBJ2-7|once|TRBV6-1
TGTGCCAGCAGGCAGCCGGGACAGGGGTCCTACGAGCAGTACTTC
CASRQPGQGSYEQYF
>16|NA|TRBJ2-1|few|TRBV7-9
TGTGCCAGCAGCTTAGGAGCGAGGGTCTCCTACAATGAGCAGTTCTTC
CASSLGARVSYNEQFF
>15|TRBD2|TRBJ2-7|NA|TRBV9
TGTGCCAGCAGCCCTGGGGGGGGACTATCGGAGAGAAGGTACTTC
CASSPGGGLSERRYF
>15|NA|TRBJ2-2|NA|TRBV6-1
TGTGCCAGCAGTGAAAAACTCCTAAACACCGGGGAGCTGTTTTTT
CASSEKLLNTGELFF
>15|TRBD1|TRBJ1-2|NA|TRBV7-3
TGTGCCAGCAGCTTGACGGGACAGGCGGACTATGGCTACACCTTC
CASSLTGQADYGYTF
>13|NA|TRBJ2-5|NA|TRBV5-1
TGCGCCAGCAGCTTGGACAGTTGGGAGACCCAGTACTTC
CASSLDSWETQYF
>17|TRBD1|TRBJ1-3|NA|TRBV19
TGTGCCAGTAGTCTTACAGGGGGCTTGTCTGCTGGAAACACCATATATTTT
CASSLTGGLSAGNTIYF
>13|NA|TRBJ2-7|NA|TRBV28
TGTGCCTCCGAAGGGGCCAAGCTTTCCGAGCAGTACTTC
CASEGAKLSEQYF
>14|TRBD1|TRBJ1-2|NA|TRBV7-9
TGTTCCAGCAGCCCTACAGGGGCCGCCTATGGCTACACCTTC
CSSSPTGAAYGYTF
>17|TRBD2|TRBJ2-1|NA|TRBV7-3
TGTGCCAGCAGCCCCCACCGAGGGGGCGGGAGGGGCAATGAGCAGTTCTTC
CASSPHRGGGRGNEQFF
>15|TRBD1|TRBJ2-7|NA|TRBV7-9
TGTGCCAGCAGCGAAGACAGGGCCCCACTCTCCGAGCAGTACTTC
CASSEDRAPLSEQYF
>13|NA|TRBJ1-4|NA|TRBV6-1
TGTGCCAGCAGTGTTACGCAGAATGAAAAACTGTTTTTT
CASSVTQNEKLFF
>14|NA|TRBJ2-7|NA|TRBV28
TGTGCCAGCAGTTTAGCCGGGTCCTCCTACGAGCAGTACTTC
CASSLAGSSYEQYF
>15|NA|TRBJ1-2|NA|TRBV2
TGTGCCAGCAGTGTCCGATTCAGGGAGGAGTATGGCTACACCTTC
CASSVRFREEYGYTF
>14|NA|TRBJ2-1|NA|TRBV28
TGTGCCAGCAGCAGCGAGAGCTCCTACAATGAGCAGTTCTTC
CASSSESSYNEQFF
>14|NA|TRBJ2-5|NA|TRBV11-3
TGTGCCAGCACCCCGGTGCGGGGAGGAGAGACCCAGTACTTC
CASTPVRGGETQYF
>19|TRBD1|TRBJ1-4|NA|TRBV11-2
TGTGCCAGCAGCTTGGGGTGGCAGGGGGCGGGTGCAACTAATGAAAAACTGTTTTTT
CASSLGWQGAGATNEKLFF
>14|NA|TRBJ1-1|NA|TRBV18
TGTGCCAGCTCACCTGGGGTGACGGGGGCTGAAGCTTTCTTT
CASSPGVTGAEAFF
>15|TRBD2|TRBJ2-1|NA|TRBV9
TGTGCCAGCAGCGATAGCGGGAGTAAGTACAATGAGCAGTTCTTC
CASSDSGSKYNEQFF
>16|NA|TRBJ1-4|NA|TRBV19
TGTGCCAGTAGTATTCAGGCTCCCTATGGTTTGGAAAAACTGTTTTTT
CASSIQAPYGLEKLFF
>16|NA|TRBJ1-5|NA|TRBV21-1
TGTGCCAGCAGCAAAGGGGTCGGGGTGTTACATCAGCCCCAGCATTTT
CASSKGVGVLHQPQHF
>15|NA|TRBJ2-7|NA|TRBV6-1
TGTGCCAGCAGCGCGGGACTGTCGAGCTCCTACGAGCAGTACTTC
CASSAGLSSSYEQYF
>14|TRBD2|TRBJ2-7|few|TRBV6-1
TGTGCCAGCAGTGCGAGCGGGAAGACTTACGAGCAGTACTTC
CASSASGKTYEQYF
>13|NA|TRBJ2-7|NA|TRBV6-6
TGTGCCAGCAGTTTGACATCCTCCTACGAGCAGTACTTC
CASSLTSSYEQYF
>15|TRBD1|TRBJ1-4|NA|TRBV7-6
TGTGCCAGCAGCTTAGGACAGGGGGCCGGTGAAAAACTGTTTTTT
CASSLGQGAGEKLFF
>14|TRBD1|TRBJ1-2|few|TRBV11-2
TGTGCCAGCAGCTTAGAGTCAGGGGGACGTGGCTACACCTTC
CASSLESGGRGYTF